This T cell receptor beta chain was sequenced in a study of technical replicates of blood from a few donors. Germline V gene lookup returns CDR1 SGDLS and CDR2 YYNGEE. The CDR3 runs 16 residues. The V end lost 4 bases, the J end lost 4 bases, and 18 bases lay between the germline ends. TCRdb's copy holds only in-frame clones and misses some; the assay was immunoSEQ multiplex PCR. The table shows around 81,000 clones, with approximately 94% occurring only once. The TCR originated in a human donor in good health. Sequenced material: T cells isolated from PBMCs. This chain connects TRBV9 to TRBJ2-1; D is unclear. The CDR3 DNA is TGTGCCAGCAGCCCCGCTCTCTCGACTTTGTACAATGAGCAGTTCTTC. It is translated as CASSPALSTLYNEQFF.